Presented here are 17 T cell receptor beta chains from one specimen sequenced in a study of blood T cell repertoires in COVID-19. Profiled with immunoSEQ multiplex PCR; TCRdb holds only in-frame clones, not every one. The sample consists of approximately 260,000 clones, almost 90% of them appearing once. Material for sequencing was peripheral blood. The receptors here all came from a woman aged 55-70 years with COVID-19, enrolled during active disease.

The chain has TRBV5-1 and TRBJ1-3; 7 bases map to TRBD1. The trim removed 6 bases at V and 0 bases at J, leaving 6 bases unmatched. Germline V gene sequence: CDR1 SGHRS, CDR2 YFSETQ. The CDR3 totals 15 residues. CDR3 nucleotide sequence: TGCGCCAGCACCCCTGGGACAGCCTCTGGAAACACCATATATTTT. Translation: CASTPGTASGNTIYF.

This chain joins TRBV19 and TRBJ1-1, with D possibly being TRBD1 (5 bases). The CDR3 runs to 14 residues. Trimming shortened V by 6 bases and J by 5 bases, and 16 bases separated the two germline ends. Looked up from germline, CDR1 is LNHDA and CDR2 is SQIVND (reference sequence). The CDR3 bases are TGTGCCAGTAGATTGGCCCCGGGGGGGACTGAAGCTTTCTTT. It specifies CASRLAPGGTEAFF.

Only one count was recorded for this clone. The rearrangement joins TRBV9 to TRBJ2-1, with a possible D match to TRBD2 (6 bases). The CDR3 loop spans 16 amino acids. V lost 0 bases to trimming and J lost 3 bases, with 13 bases between them. CDR1 is SGDLS, CDR2 YYNGEE, per germline. CDR3 loop: CASSVGVTGGYNEQFF. In DNA, the CDR3 is TGTGCCAGCAGCGTAGGGGTGACCGGGGGCTACAATGAGCAGTTCTTC.

This clone was seen only once. The CDR3 DNA sequence: TGTGCCAGCAGCGTAAATCAGGGCGGACCCCTCCACTTT. Protein sequence: CASSVNQGGPLHF. The V gene is TRBV9, the J gene TRBJ1-6; TRBD1 is a possible D gene (5 bases). The CDR3 consists of 13 residues. The germline V gene has CDR1 SGDLS and CDR2 YYNGEE. The V gene lost 1 base and the J gene lost 12 bases, with 11 bases spanning the gap. Variable domain in full (rest from reference TRBV9 and TRBJ1-6): DSGVTQTPKHLITATGQRVTLRCSPRSGDLSVYWYQQSLDQGLQFLIQYYNGEERAKGNILERFSAQQFPDLHSELNLSSLELGDSALYFCASSVNQGGPLHFGNGTRLTVT.

The sample holds one count of this clone. The V and J genes are TRBV4-3 and TRBJ2-7, with a possible D match to TRBD1 (6 bases). V was trimmed by 0 bases and J by 4 bases, leaving 16 bases between them. Looked up from germline, CDR1 is LGHNA and CDR2 is YSLEER. There are 16 residues in the CDR3. The DNA for the CDR3 is TGCGCCAGCAGCCAAGAGAGACCAGGGGTATGGTACGAGCAGTACTTC. Translating it yields CASSQERPGVWYEQYF.

This chain joins TRBV6-5 and TRBJ2-7; D unclear. With 10 bases removed from V and 0 bases from J, the gap between germline ends came to 13 bases. Per germline, CDR1 MNHEY and CDR2 SVGAGI. This CDR3 region has 13 residues. This chain's CDR3 is CAILRFSSYEQYF. The CDR3 DNA sequence: TGTGCCATACTACGGTTTAGCTCCTACGAGCAGTACTTC.

J is TRBJ1-3 and V is TRBV5-1; 7 bases agree with TRBD1. The V segment lost 0 bases and the J segment 3 bases; nucleotides outside the gene matches: 3. Looked up from germline, CDR1 is SGHRS and CDR2 is YFSETQ. CDR3 length: 15 residues. The CDR3 here is CASSLGDSYGNTIYF. The CDR3 nucleotides are TGCGCCAGCAGCTTGGGGGACAGCTATGGAAACACCATATATTTT.

V is TRBV10-3 and J is TRBJ1-1, with 11 bases fitting TRBD1. Germline V gene data show CDR1 as ENHRY and CDR2 as SYGVKD. The V gene end was trimmed by 1 base and the J gene end by 5 bases; junction bases not matched to a gene: 3. CDR3 size: 15 residues. The CDR3 protein is CAISEFGQGATEAFF. The CDR3 nucleotides read TGTGCCATCAGTGAGTTCGGACAGGGGGCGACTGAAGCTTTCTTT.

The chain recombines TRBV11-2 with TRBJ2-4; D may be TRBD1 (6 bases). Germline V gives CDR1 SGHAT, CDR2 FQNNGV. Trimming removed 1 base from V and 2 bases from J, with 18 bases in between. The CDR3 contains 18 residues. The CDR3 region is CASSLGRGSGASKNIQYF. The CDR3 DNA reads as TGTGCCAGCAGCTTAGGTAGGGGGAGTGGTGCTTCCAAAAACATTCAGTACTTC. Complete variable domain (other parts from reference TRBV11-2 and TRBJ2-4): EAGVAQSPRYKIIEKRQSVAFWCNPISGHATLYWYQQILGQGPKLLIQFQNNGVVDDSQLPKDRFSAERLKGVDSTLKIQPAKLEDSAVYLCASSLGRGSGASKNIQYFGAGTRLSVL.

V usage is TRBV19 and J usage is TRBJ1-2; 7 bases agree with TRBD1. CDR3 size: 13 residues. Germline loops: CDR1 LNHDA, CDR2 SQIVND (reference sequence). V dropped 3 bases and J dropped 8; count of bases not matched to a gene: 6. CDR3 residues: CASSIPGQRGYTF. CDR3 DNA sequence: TGTGCCAGTAGTATCCCGGGACAGCGGGGCTACACCTTC.

This clone showed up just once. V gene TRBV25-1 combines with J gene TRBJ2-3; 11 nucleotides match TRBD2. Germline trimming cut 5 bases from V and 3 bases from J; bases unmatched to any gene: 7. Germline V lookup: CDR1 MGHDK, CDR2 SYGVNS. This CDR3 contains 16 residues. The CDR3 nucleotides read TGTGCCAGCAGTTCCTCCGGGACTAGCGGTACAGATACGCAGTATTTT. Translating it yields CASSSSGTSGTDTQYF. The variable domain in full, with the rest retrieved from reference TRBV25-1 and TRBJ2-3, is EADIYQTPRYLVIGTGKKITLECSQTMGHDKMYWYQQDPGMELHLIHYSYGVNSTEKGDLSSESTVSRIRTEHFPLTLESARPSHTSQYLCASSSSGTSGTDTQYFGPGTRLTVL.

This rearrangement joins TRBV5-1 to TRBJ1-2; D not resolved. V lost 0 bases and J 6 bases, leaving 9 bases between the germline ends. Germline V CDR1 and CDR2: SGHRS, YFSETQ. The CDR3 runs 13 residues. The CDR3 protein is CASSLAGEDGYTF. The CDR3 nucleotides read TGCGCCAGCAGCTTGGCCGGGGAGGATGGCTACACCTTC.

This rearrangement joins TRBV18 to TRBJ1-6, with a possible D match to TRBD1 (5 bases). V lost 2 bases, J lost 10 bases, and 12 bases lay in between. The CDR3 covers 14 residues. Looked up from germline, CDR1 is KGHSH and CDR2 is LQKENI. The CDR3: CASSPGALKSPLHF. The DNA of the CDR3 is TGTGCCAGCTCACCAGGGGCCCTCAAGTCACCCCTCCACTTT.

The rearrangement links TRBV5-6 to TRBJ2-4; a weak D match, TRBD1 (6 bases). Between the trimmed V and J ends, which lost 3 bases and 1 base, there was a span of 14 bases. The CDR3 sequence is 16 residues long. CDR1 is SGHDT and CDR2 is YYEEEE in the germline V gene. The CDR3 here is CASSWGAGVAKNIQYF. In nucleotides, the CDR3 is TGTGCCAGCAGCTGGGGTGCAGGGGTGGCCAAAAACATTCAGTACTTC.

The chain has TRBV5-1 and TRBJ2-5; D not resolved. V was trimmed by 1 base and J by 2 bases, leaving 6 bases between them. The germline CDR1 and CDR2 sequences are SGHRS and YFSETQ. The CDR3 runs to 13 residues. The CDR3 region is CASSLSPQETQYF. CDR3 DNA: TGCGCCAGCAGCTTGTCCCCGCAAGAGACCCAGTACTTC. The full variable domain, its missing parts supplied by reference TRBV5-1 and TRBJ2-5, is KAGVTQTPRYLIKTRGQQVTLSCSPISGHRSVSWYQQTPGQGLQFLFEYFSETQRNKGNFPGRFSGRQFSNSRSEMNVSTLELGDSALYLCASSLSPQETQYFGPGTRLLVL.

The count of this clone is one. Additional DNA sequences in this sample encode the identical CDR3. The chain joins TRBV24-1 to TRBJ1-2; a possible D gene is TRBD1 (5 bases). CDR3 size: 14 residues. Germline loops: CDR1 KGHDR, CDR2 SFDVKD. Trimming took 4 bases from V and 8 from J, leaving 16 bases between them. In DNA, the CDR3 is TGTGCCACCAGTGACTCCCAGACTGGGGCGGGCTACACCTTC. As protein: CATSDSQTGAGYTF.

The CDR3 here is CASSYEPGQGYGYTF. In nucleotides, the CDR3 is TGTGCCAGCAGTTACGAACCGGGACAGGGCTATGGCTACACCTTC. The chain couples TRBV6-5 to TRBJ1-2; 9 bases are shared with TRBD1. The CDR3 has 15 amino acids. Germline CDR1 reads MNHEY; CDR2 reads SVGAGI. Unmatched junction bases numbered 5, after V lost 2 bases and J lost 4 bases.